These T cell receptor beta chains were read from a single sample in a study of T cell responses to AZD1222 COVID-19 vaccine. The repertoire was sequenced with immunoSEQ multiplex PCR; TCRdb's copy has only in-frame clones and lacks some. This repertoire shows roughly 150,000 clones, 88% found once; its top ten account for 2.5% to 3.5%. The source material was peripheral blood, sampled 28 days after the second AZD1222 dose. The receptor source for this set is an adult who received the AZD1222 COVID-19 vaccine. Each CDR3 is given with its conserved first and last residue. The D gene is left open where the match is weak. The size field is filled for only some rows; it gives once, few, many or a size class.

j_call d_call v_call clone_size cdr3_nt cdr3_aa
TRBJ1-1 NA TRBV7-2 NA TGTGCCAGCAGCCCTAGGGGAAACACTGAAGCTTTCTTT CASSPRGNTEAFF
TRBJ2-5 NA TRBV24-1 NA TGTGCCACCAGTGACCTCGAGACCCAGTACTTC CATSDLETQYF
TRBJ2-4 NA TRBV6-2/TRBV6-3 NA TGTGCCAGCAGCCCTCGGGTTCTGTCCAAAAACATTCAGTACTTC CASSPRVLSKNIQYF
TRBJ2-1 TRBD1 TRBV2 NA TGTGCCAGCATTCCTCGTGGGCCAGGGGGCTACAATGAGCAGTTCTTC CASIPRGPGGYNEQFF
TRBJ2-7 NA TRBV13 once TGTGCCAGCAGCTTAAGGGGGGGAAGCGGGACGACCGTCTACGAGCAGTACTTC CASSLRGGSGTTVYEQYF
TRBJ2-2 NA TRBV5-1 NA TGCGCCAGCAGCGGCGGTTTCGGGACCGGGGAGCTGTTTTTT CASSGGFGTGELFF
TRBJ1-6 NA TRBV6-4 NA TGTGCCAGCATCCAGGGAATCTTGGTTGATTCACCCCTCCACTTT CASIQGILVDSPLHF
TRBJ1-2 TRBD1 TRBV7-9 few TGTGCCAGCAGCTTTCCGGGACAGGGGGCTGGCTACACCTTC CASSFPGQGAGYTF
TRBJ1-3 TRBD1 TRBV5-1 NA TGCGCCAGCAGCTTGTTGGGAGAACAGGGGCCTGGAAACACCATATATTTT CASSLLGEQGPGNTIYF
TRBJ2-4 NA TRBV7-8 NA TGTGCCAGCAGCTTAAAAACCACCTGGGGAAACATTCAGTACTTC CASSLKTTWGNIQYF
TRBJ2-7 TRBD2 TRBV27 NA TGTGCCAGCAGCTCCCTTCTTACTAGCGCGAGGGACGGGGGGTCCTACGAGCAGTACTTC CASSSLLTSARDGGSYEQYF
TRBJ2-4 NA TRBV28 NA TGTGCCAGCAGTACCTCCCGGGAAGGAGGAGTTCAGTACTTC CASSTSREGGVQYF
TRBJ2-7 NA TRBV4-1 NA TGCGCCAGCAGCCAAGGGGAGGGGGCTATCTACGAGCAGTACTTC CASSQGEGAIYEQYF
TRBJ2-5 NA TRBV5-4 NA TGTGCCAGCAGCTTGGCCGATGGGACCCAGTACTTC CASSLADGTQYF
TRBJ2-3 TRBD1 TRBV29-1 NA TGCAGCGTTGTAGGTTACAGGGGAATGGATACGCAGTATTTT CSVVGYRGMDTQYF
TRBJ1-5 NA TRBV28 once TGTGCCAGCAGTTGGAACAGGGAAGGGGGTCAGCCCCAGCATTTT CASSWNREGGQPQHF
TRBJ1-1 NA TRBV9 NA TGTGCCAGCAGCGTAGTACCACAGCCCACTGAAGCTTTCTTT CASSVVPQPTEAFF
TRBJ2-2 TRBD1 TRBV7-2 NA TGTGCCAGCAGCGTAACCGGGACAGGGATGGTCGGGGAGCTGTTTTTT CASSVTGTGMVGELFF
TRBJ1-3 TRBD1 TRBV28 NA TGTGCCAGCGGGACCCGGGACAGGGTCGTAGGAAACACCATATATTTT CASGTRDRVVGNTIYF
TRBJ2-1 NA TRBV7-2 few TGTGCCAGCAGCTTAGCGCCGTTTGGGTATGAGCAGTTCTTC CASSLAPFGYEQFF
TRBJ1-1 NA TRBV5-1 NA TGCGCCAGCAGCCGCAGACCCCAGGTTGGGGGGTCGGAAGCTTTCTTT CASSRRPQVGGSEAFF
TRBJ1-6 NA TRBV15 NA TGTGCCACCAGCAGAGACAGTGGGATCAATTCACCCCTCCACTTT CATSRDSGINSPLHF
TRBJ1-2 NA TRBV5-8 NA TGTGCCAGCAGCTTGGGGCCTCCAGAGCTCTTC CASSLGPPELF
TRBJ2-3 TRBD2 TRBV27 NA TGTGCCAGTCAAGAGCGGGGGCCCACAGATACGCAGTATTTT CASQERGPTDTQYF
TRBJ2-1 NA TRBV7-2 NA TGTGCCAGCAGCTTCTTGAGCTCCTACAATGAGCAGTTCTTC CASSFLSSYNEQFF
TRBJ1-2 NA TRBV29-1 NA TGCAGCGCTGTGACAGGCCCGAGCGGCTACACCTTC CSAVTGPSGYTF
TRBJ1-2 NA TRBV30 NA TGTGCCTGGAGCCCCTACAGGGCCGGGGGCTACACCTTC CAWSPYRAGGYTF
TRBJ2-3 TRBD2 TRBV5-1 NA TGCGCCAGCAGCCCGGGACTAGCGAAAGATACGCAGTATTTT CASSPGLAKDTQYF
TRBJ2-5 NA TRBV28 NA TGTGCCAGCCAGACCCGGACCGAGGGGTATGAGACCCAGTACTTC CASQTRTEGYETQYF